The 14 T cell receptor beta chains in this list originate from one sample, sequenced in a study of blood T cell repertoires in COVID-19. Only in-frame clones appear in the TCRdb table, and some are missing; sequencing was by immunoSEQ multiplex PCR. Found here are tens of thousands of clones, 70% to 85% of them singletons; the top ten hold 4% to 5%. Sequencing was done on a sample of peripheral blood. All receptors derive from a woman aged 45-60 years with acute or convalescent COVID-19.

The CDR3, as DNA: TGTGCCAGCACCCCCGGGGGACAGTTGCATTCACCCCTCCACTTT. Its protein product is CASTPGGQLHSPLHF. V gene TRBV2 combines with J gene TRBJ1-6, with TRBD1 identical over 7 bases. In germline, CDR1 is SNHLY, CDR2 FYNNEI. CDR3 length: 15 residues. With 7 bases clipped from V and 8 bases from J, the junction kept 11 bases outside the gene matches.

This clone was observed a handful of times. The chain recombines TRBV6-5 with TRBJ1-1; TRBD1 agrees at 7 bases. CDR3 length: 14 residues. CDR1 and CDR2 (germline): MNHEY, SVGAGI. The V and J ends lost 2 bases and 1 base, in that order; junction bases with no gene match: 1. The CDR3 spells CASSYRDRNTEAFF. DNA of the CDR3: TGTGCCAGCAGTTACCGGGACAGGAACACTGAAGCTTTCTTT.

This chain links TRBV18 with TRBJ2-2, with 10 bases that match TRBD1. Germline V gene lookup returns CDR1 KGHSH and CDR2 LQKENI. V trimming: 2 bases; J trimming: 4 bases; junction bases outside the gene matches: 1. This CDR3 contains 15 residues. CDR3 residues: CASSPGTGATGELFF. As DNA, the CDR3 is TGTGCCAGCTCACCAGGGACAGGGGCCACCGGGGAGCTGTTTTTT.

The chain carries TRBV7-2 and TRBJ1-1, with 10 positions matching TRBD1. From germline, CDR1 is SGHTA and CDR2 FQGNSA. The CDR3 totals 15 residues. Losses at the gene ends were 8 bases for V and 10 bases for J; bases not matched to a gene: 16. Written as DNA, the CDR3 is TGTGCCAGCGGTCGGACAGGGGGAGGGTTGTTAGGAGCTTTCTTT. Its translation is CASGRTGGGLLGAFF.

This chain joins TRBV7-2 and TRBJ1-4; 9 nucleotides align to TRBD1. The V gene's germline CDR1 is SGHTA and CDR2 FQGNSA. V shed 5 bases, J shed 7 bases, and the junction held 8 bases outside the gene matches. This CDR3 contains 15 residues. The CDR3 DNA sequence: TGTGCCAGCAGCGCGTCCGGGACAGGGCTTGAAAAACTGTTTTTT. Translation: CASSASGTGLEKLFF. The full variable domain, completed using reference TRBV7-2 and TRBJ1-4, is GAGVSQSPSNKVTEKGKDVELRCDPISGHTALYWYRQSLGQGLEFLIYFQGNSAPDKSGLPSDRFSAERTGGSVSTLTIQRTQQEDSAVYLCASSASGTGLEKLFFGSGTQLSVL.

This clone was recorded once. The V call is TRBV28, the J call TRBJ1-4; tentatively, D is TRBD1 (6 bases). CDR1 and CDR2 (germline): MDHEN, SYDVKM. CDR3 length: 14 amino acids. The V gene lost 7 bases and the J gene lost 4 bases, with 13 bases spanning the gap. CDR3 residues: CASTMGAFNEKLFF. CDR3 bases: TGTGCCAGCACCATGGGGGCCTTTAATGAAAAACTGTTTTTT. Using reference TRBV28 and TRBJ1-4 for the parts outside the CDR3, the full variable domain is DVKVTQSSRYLVKRTGEKVFLECVQDMDHENMFWYRQDPGLGLRLIYFSYDVKMKEKGDIPEGYSVSREKKERFSLILESASTNQTSMYLCASTMGAFNEKLFFGSGTQLSVL.

This rearrangement joins TRBV19 to TRBJ2-5, with 10 bases identical to TRBD1. CDR3 length: 14 amino acids. V was pared by 5 bases and J by 4 bases, with 4 bases of the junction left unmatched. Germline lookup yields CDR1 LNHDA and CDR2 SQIVND (reference sequence). The CDR3 nucleotides are TGTGCCAGTAGTCTCGGACAGGGGGGAGAGACCCAGTACTTC. It encodes CASSLGQGGETQYF.

The chain carries TRBV25-1 and TRBJ2-7, with TRBD1 matching 8 bases. The V gene end was trimmed by 11 bases and the J gene end by 3 bases; junction bases not matched to a gene: 6. This CDR3 spans 12 amino acids. Germline CDR1 is MGHDK and CDR2 is SYGVNS. The CDR3 sequence: CASGTGGYEQYF. In DNA form, the CDR3 reads TGTGCCTCCGGGACAGGAGGCTACGAGCAGTACTTC.

The gene calls are TRBV7-9 and TRBJ1-1; TRBD1 aligns across 9 bases. This CDR3 contains 15 residues. After removal of 1 base from V and 7 bases from J, the junction contained 7 bases not matched to a gene. Germline CDR1 is SEHNR and CDR2 is FQNEAQ (reference sequence). The CDR3 reads CASSLDGTGYNEAFF. The CDR3 bases are TGTGCCAGCAGCTTAGACGGGACAGGGTATAATGAAGCTTTCTTT.

This rearrangement joins TRBV6-1 to TRBJ1-5; maybe TRBD1 (5 bases). The CDR3 is made up of 14 amino acids. With 3 bases removed from V and 4 bases from J, the gap between germline ends came to 10 bases. The germline V gene encodes CDR1 MNHNS and CDR2 SASEGT. In DNA, the CDR3 is TGTGCCAGCAGTGAGACAGTCCTAAATCAGCCCCAGCATTTT. This sequence encodes CASSETVLNQPQHF.

The V and J genes are TRBV3-1 (or the pseudogene TRBV3-2) and TRBJ2-3, with 12 bases aligning to TRBD1. The CDR3 runs to 16 residues. V gave up 5 bases and J gave up 5 bases; unmatched junction bases: 8. Germline-derived CDR1 and CDR2 are LGHDT and YNNKEL (reference sequence). This chain's CDR3 is CASSARDRGHVDTQYF. The CDR3 DNA reads TGTGCCAGCAGCGCCCGGGACAGGGGGCATGTAGATACGCAGTATTTT.

This clone appeared a few times. This chain connects TRBV30 to TRBJ1-2, with 7 bases fitting TRBD1. The germline V gene encodes CDR1 GTSNPN and CDR2 SVGIG (reference sequence). The CDR3 is 10 residues long. V shed 7 bases and J 8 bases; nucleotides not matched to a gene: 4. CDR3 in DNA: TGTGCCTTGACAGGGCGAGGCTACACCTTC. Amino acid sequence: CALTGRGYTF. The whole variable domain, filled in from reference TRBV30 and TRBJ1-2, reads SQTIHQWPATLVQPVGSPLSLECTVEGTSNPNLYWYRQAAGRGLQLLFYSVGIGQISSEVPQNLSASRPQDRQFILSSKKLLLSDSGFYLCALTGRGYTFGSGTRLTVV.

This clone was picked up a small number of times. The V call is TRBV6-5, the J call TRBJ2-7; weak D call: TRBD2 (6 bases). The CDR3 covers 15 residues. V lost 8 bases and J 3 bases, leaving 20 bases between the germline ends. CDR1 is MNHEY and CDR2 is SVGAGI in the germline V gene. DNA for the CDR3: TGTGCCAGCGCCCAAGGGAGCGGGTTTCGCTACGAGCAGTACTTC. Its translation: CASAQGSGFRYEQYF.

This clone is medium-sized (0.01 to 0.1%) in the sample. The CDR3 DNA follows: TGTGCCAGCAGCACACAGGGTGGGAACTATGGCTACACCTTC. Residues: CASSTQGGNYGYTF. The V and J genes are TRBV27 and TRBJ1-2, with D perhaps TRBD1 (6 bases). This CDR3 has 14 residues. V lost 6 bases and J lost 2, with 13 bases in between. The germline gives CDR1 MNHEY, CDR2 SMNVEV (reference sequence).